The 6 T cell receptor beta chains listed next were all sequenced from one sample in a study of T cells in Graves' hyperthyroidism and ophthalmopathy (dated by TCRdb to between 2019 and 2020). Receptors were amplified or captured by multiplex PCR. This sample was sequenced with an Illumina HiSeq 2000. The TCR beta CDR3 regions were amplified from the RNA transcripts. The TCR CDR3 was subjected to a first round of RT-PCR using the HTBI primer set and the Qiagen OneStep RT-PCR kit. TCRdb cleaned the public reads at Q25 with fastp, built clones with MiXCR and kept in-frame beta chains. Records with the same CDR3 protein are collapsed into one entry carrying the most frequent genes and DNA. The table for this sample lists 600,000 to 650,000 distinct CDR3 sequences; about a fifth of them were counted only once. 34% of the sample is in the top ten clones. The specimen sequenced was blood. These receptors were obtained from a man younger than 45 with Graves' ophthalmopathy.

The sample holds a few counts of this clonotype. The J gene is TRBJ1-5, the V gene TRBV12-3 or TRBV12-4; a possible D gene is TRBD1 (5 bases). CDR3 length: 13 amino acids. V was trimmed by 3 bases and J by 7 bases, leaving 10 bases between them. CDR3 in DNA: TGTGCCAGCAGTTTGGACACAAGGCAGCCCCAGCATTTT. This sequence encodes CASSLDTRQPQHF.

This chain uses TRBV6-5 with TRBJ1-4; a possible D gene is TRBD1 (6 bases). This CDR3 contains 16 residues. CDR1 and CDR2 (germline): MNHEY, SVGAGI. Trimming removed 7 bases from V and 2 bases from J, with 17 bases in between. The CDR3 DNA is TGTGCCAGCACCAGCGGACACAGGGCTACTAATGAAAAACTGTTTTTT. Encoded protein: CASTSGHRATNEKLFF.

The chain employs TRBV29-1 and TRBJ2-5; TRBD2 aligns across 12 bases. The V segment lost 7 bases and the J segment 0 bases; nucleotides outside the gene matches: 9. The length of the CDR3 is 16 residues. CDR1 and CDR2 (germline): SQVTM, ANQGSEA. The CDR3 DNA is TGCAGCGGGAAAACCGGACTAGCGGGACACCAAGAGACCCAGTACTTC. This translates into CSGKTGLAGHQETQYF.

The chain joins TRBV28 to TRBJ1-3; TRBD1 matches 9 bases. CDR1 MDHEN and CDR2 SYDVKM come from the germline V gene. This CDR3 comprises 22 residues. The J segment lost 0 bases and the V segment lost 6 bases, leaving 24 bases of the junction unmatched. CDR3 protein: CASSLVGTGTNFRPFSGNTIYF. The CDR3 DNA sequence: TGTGCCAGCAGCCTGGTCGGGACAGGGACTAACTTTCGACCCTTCTCTGGAAACACCATATATTTT.

CDR3 sequence: CASGGLRDGELFF. CDR3 in DNA: TGTGCCAGCGGGGGTTTGCGGGACGGGGAGCTGTTTTTT. J is TRBJ2-2 and V is TRBV12-3 or TRBV12-4; possible D gene TRBD2, 6 bases. CDR3 length equals 13 residues. V lost 8 bases, J lost 7 bases, and 14 bases lay in between.

This chain uses TRBV7-2 with TRBJ1-4, with D possibly TRBD1 on 5 matching bases. The CDR3 extends over 14 amino acids. Germline loops: CDR1 SGHTA, CDR2 FQGNSA. Trimming left V 6 bases short and J 5 bases short, with 13 bases between. CDR3 in amino acids: CASSPGTENEKLFF. In DNA, the CDR3 is TGTGCCAGCAGTCCTGGGACGGAGAATGAAAAACTGTTTTTT.